The clone carrying this T cell receptor beta chain was picked up many times. This sample is drawn from a study of T-cell reconstitution after alpha-beta-depleted transplantation in children. The V gene lost 3 bases and the J gene lost 5 bases, with 13 bases spanning the gap. This CDR3 is 13 amino acids long. Per the germline V gene, CDR1 is DFQATT and CDR2 is SNEGSKA (reference sequence). Unique molecular identifiers were incorporated during preparation of the TCRbeta library. MiXCR, run by TCRdb on the PCR reads, gives a single entry per CDR3 protein. The sample includes about 610,000 distinct CDR3 sequences, over 9.5% of them seen just once.

This chain links TRBV20-1 with TRBJ2-5; D is possibly TRBD1 or TRBD2 (6 bases each). The starting material was PBMCs from the stem cell graft donor, obtained from the stem cell graft. The origin of this receptor is a human donor who donated a stem cell graft to a child with acute myeloid leukemia. CDR3 protein: CSARRGDWETQYF. CDR3 bases: TGCAGTGCTAGGAGGGGGGATTGGGAGACCCAGTACTTC.